These T cell receptor beta chains were read from a single sample in a study of T-cell memory formation after mild COVID-19. Using its own MiXCR run on the 5' RACE reads, TCRdb lists one record per CDR3 protein. The sample records 300,000 to 350,000 distinct CDR3 sequences, approximately 14% being singletons. The sequenced material came from PBMCs or a T cell subset sorted from them (not recorded which). Receptors were obtained from a young man who had mild COVID-19 (a few samples of this study predate the infection). Cell type and time point are not known. The CDR3 runs from the conserved cysteine through the conserved F or W. D genes are given only for firm matches. Rows may omit the clone size; those that give it use once, few, many or a size class.

d_gene: NA
j_gene: TRBJ1-6
abundance: few
v_gene: TRBV6-5
CDR3nt: TGTGCCAGCCGTCCGGGAAATTCACCCCTCCACTTT
CDR3aa: CASRPGNSPLHF

d_gene: NA
j_gene: TRBJ2-5
abundance: many
v_gene: TRBV5-1
CDR3nt: TGCGCCAGCAGCTTGGATCCGTACCAAGAGACCCAGTACTTC
CDR3aa: CASSLDPYQETQYF

d_gene: NA
j_gene: TRBJ1-3
abundance: NA
v_gene: TRBV5-1
CDR3nt: TGCGCCAGCAGCTTGAACCCGCACTCTGGAAACACCATATATTTT
CDR3aa: CASSLNPHSGNTIYF

d_gene: NA
j_gene: TRBJ1-2
abundance: many
v_gene: TRBV5-1
CDR3nt: TGCGCCAGCAGCTTGGAGACGGCAAACTATGGCTACACCTTC
CDR3aa: CASSLETANYGYTF

d_gene: TRBD1
j_gene: TRBJ2-2
abundance: NA
v_gene: TRBV6-2/TRBV6-3
CDR3nt: TGTGCCAGCATTTTCGGGACAGCAAAAACCGGGGAGCTGTTTTTT
CDR3aa: CASIFGTAKTGELFF

d_gene: NA
j_gene: TRBJ1-1
abundance: NA
v_gene: TRBV18
CDR3nt: TGTGCCAGCTCATCCAGCAACACTGAAGCTTTCTTT
CDR3aa: CASSSSNTEAFF

d_gene: NA
j_gene: TRBJ2-2
abundance: NA
v_gene: TRBV9
CDR3nt: TGTGCCAGCAGCGTAGTGGGCGGGGCGAACACCGGGGAGCTGTTTTTT
CDR3aa: CASSVVGGANTGELFF

d_gene: TRBD2
j_gene: TRBJ2-1
abundance: NA
v_gene: TRBV18
CDR3nt: TGTGCCAGCTCCGAACTAGCGGGGGGGCACAATGAGCAGTTCTTC
CDR3aa: CASSELAGGHNEQFF

d_gene: NA
j_gene: TRBJ1-1
abundance: NA
v_gene: TRBV4-1
CDR3nt: TGCGCCAGCAGCCTAGCCTGGGTGAACACTGAAGCTTTCTTT
CDR3aa: CASSLAWVNTEAFF

d_gene: NA
j_gene: TRBJ2-1
abundance: few
v_gene: TRBV10-3
CDR3nt: TGTGCCATCAGTCCTGCACAGGGCATCAATGAGCAGTTCTTC
CDR3aa: CAISPAQGINEQFF

d_gene: TRBD1
j_gene: TRBJ2-1
abundance: NA
v_gene: TRBV7-2
CDR3nt: TGTGCCAGCAGCACACAGGGGGCGTCCTACAATGAGCAGTTCTTC
CDR3aa: CASSTQGASYNEQFF

d_gene: NA
j_gene: TRBJ1-6
abundance: few
v_gene: TRBV7-3
CDR3nt: TGTGCCAGCAGCAAGGGGTCCCTTGGATCACCCCTCCACTTT
CDR3aa: CASSKGSLGSPLHF

d_gene: NA
j_gene: TRBJ2-1
abundance: NA
v_gene: TRBV6-6
CDR3nt: TGTGCCAGCAGTTATTCGGGAAGCAATGAGCAGTTCTTC
CDR3aa: CASSYSGSNEQFF

d_gene: NA
j_gene: TRBJ2-3
abundance: many
v_gene: TRBV20-1
CDR3nt: TGCAGTGCTAGAGATCTGGGGTTTTGGACAGAACCCCTCCGCGGGACAGATACGCAGTATTTT
CDR3aa: CSARDLGFWTEPLRGTDTQYF

d_gene: NA
j_gene: TRBJ1-1
abundance: few
v_gene: TRBV4-1
CDR3nt: TGCGCCAGCAGCCAAGAAGGCCGCGCGGGCACTGAAGCTTTCTTT
CDR3aa: CASSQEGRAGTEAFF

d_gene: NA
j_gene: TRBJ2-3
abundance: NA
v_gene: TRBV5-4
CDR3nt: TGTGCCAGCAGCTTGGATGTGGGATTGGATACGCAGTATTTT
CDR3aa: CASSLDVGLDTQYF

d_gene: TRBD1
j_gene: TRBJ2-6
abundance: NA
v_gene: TRBV5-1
CDR3nt: TGCGCCAGCAGCTGGACCGGGACAGACTCTGGGGCCAACGTCCTGACTTTC
CDR3aa: CASSWTGTDSGANVLTF

d_gene: TRBD1
j_gene: TRBJ2-7
abundance: few
v_gene: TRBV7-2
CDR3nt: TGTGCCAGCAGCTTAGTACAGGGGGGCTTCTACGAGCAGTACTTC
CDR3aa: CASSLVQGGFYEQYF

d_gene: NA
j_gene: TRBJ2-2
abundance: few
v_gene: TRBV12-3/TRBV12-4
CDR3nt: TGTGCCAGCAGCAGAATCACAGGGACCGGGGAGCTGTTTTTT
CDR3aa: CASSRITGTGELFF

d_gene: TRBD1
j_gene: TRBJ1-1
abundance: NA
v_gene: TRBV7-8
CDR3nt: TGTGCCAGCAGCTCGCAGACAGGGGGAACCACTGAAGCTTTCTTT
CDR3aa: CASSSQTGGTTEAFF

d_gene: NA
j_gene: TRBJ1-6
abundance: NA
v_gene: TRBV7-3
CDR3nt: TGTGCCAGCAGCGAGACAACTAATTCACCCCTCCACTTT
CDR3aa: CASSETTNSPLHF

d_gene: NA
j_gene: TRBJ2-1
abundance: NA
v_gene: TRBV6-2/TRBV6-3
CDR3nt: TGTGCCAGTAGCGACTGGTACAATGAGCAGTTCTTC
CDR3aa: CASSDWYNEQFF

d_gene: NA
j_gene: TRBJ1-5
abundance: few
v_gene: TRBV19
CDR3nt: TGTGCCAGTACTGGTTCTATGGTTCAGCCCCAGCATTTT
CDR3aa: CASTGSMVQPQHF

d_gene: TRBD1
j_gene: TRBJ1-5
abundance: NA
v_gene: TRBV7-2
CDR3nt: TGTGCCAGCAGCTTAGTAGGGGGCGCAGATCAGCCCCAGCATTTT
CDR3aa: CASSLVGGADQPQHF

d_gene: NA
j_gene: TRBJ1-1
abundance: NA
v_gene: TRBV10-2
CDR3nt: TGCGCCAGCAGTGAATCGACAGATTCGAGAGCTTTCTTT
CDR3aa: CASSESTDSRAFF

d_gene: NA
j_gene: TRBJ1-5
abundance: NA
v_gene: TRBV4-3
CDR3nt: TGCGCCAGCAGCGATACCCTGCGGAGCAATCAGCCCCAGCATTTT
CDR3aa: CASSDTLRSNQPQHF